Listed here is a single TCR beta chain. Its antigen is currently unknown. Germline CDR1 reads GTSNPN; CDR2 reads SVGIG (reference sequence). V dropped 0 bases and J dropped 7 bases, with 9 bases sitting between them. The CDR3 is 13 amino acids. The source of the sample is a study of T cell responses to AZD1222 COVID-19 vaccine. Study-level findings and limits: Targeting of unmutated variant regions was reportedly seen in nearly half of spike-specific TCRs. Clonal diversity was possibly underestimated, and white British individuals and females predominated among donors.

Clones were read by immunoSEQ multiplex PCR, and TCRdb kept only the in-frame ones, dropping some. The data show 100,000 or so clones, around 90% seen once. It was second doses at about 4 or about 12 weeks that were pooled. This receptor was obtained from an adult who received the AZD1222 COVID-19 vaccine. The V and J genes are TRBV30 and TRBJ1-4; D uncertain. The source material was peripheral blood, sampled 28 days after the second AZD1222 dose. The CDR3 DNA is TGTGCCTGGAGTGTGCCCGGGAGTGAAAAACTGTTTTTT. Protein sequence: CAWSVPGSEKLFF.